These 11 T cell receptor beta chains were all obtained from the same sample, sequenced in a study of shared clonotypes between healthy human individuals. The repertoire was sequenced with immunoSEQ multiplex PCR; TCRdb's copy has only in-frame clones and lacks some. The repertoire holds 800,000 to 1,200,000 clones, with 70% to 80% as singletons. Sequencing input: memory CD4+ T cells from PBMCs. Subset specified: CD45RA-negative fraction. The source is a man aged 18 to 30 in good health. Some clones in this sample may be carry-over from other donors' samples.

The V gene is TRBV11-3, the J gene TRBJ1-1, with 8 positions matching TRBD1. CDR3 size: 15 residues. Trimming took 4 bases from V and 1 from J; bases not matched to a gene: 5. Germline values: CDR1 SGHNT, CDR2 YENEEA. CDR3 DNA: TGTGCCAGCAGCTCCGGACAGGGAAGGAACACTGAAGCTTTCTTT. The encoded protein is CASSSGQGRNTEAFF.

The V and J genes are TRBV7-8 and TRBJ1-2; D not resolved. The germline V and J ends were trimmed by 1 base and 2 bases, with 11 bases remaining between them. The CDR3 runs 15 residues. CDR1 is SGHVS and CDR2 is FQNEAQ in the germline V gene. The CDR3 is CASSLGPLPNYGYTF. The CDR3 nucleotides are TGTGCCAGCAGCTTAGGGCCCCTCCCAAACTATGGCTACACCTTC.

This chain connects TRBV6-1 to TRBJ1-1; D perhaps matches TRBD1 (6 bases). The germline CDR1 and CDR2 sequences are MNHNS and SASEGT. V was pared by 6 bases and J by 4 bases, with 9 bases between. CDR3 length: 12 amino acids. The CDR3 reads CASRDRITEAFF. The CDR3, as DNA: TGTGCCAGCAGGGACAGAATCACTGAAGCTTTCTTT.

The J gene is TRBJ2-3, the V gene TRBV7-6; D unresolved. The length of the CDR3 is 13 residues. The V gene's germline CDR1 is SGHVS and CDR2 FNYEAQ. With 4 bases removed from V and 4 bases from J, the gap between germline ends came to 9 bases. The CDR3 region is CASSYPPADTQYF. CDR3 sequence (DNA): TGTGCCAGCAGCTACCCCCCTGCAGATACGCAGTATTTT.

This chain links TRBV9 with TRBJ1-2; D uncertain. The germline V and J ends were trimmed by 8 bases and 7 bases, with 18 bases remaining between them. Per germline, CDR1 SGDLS and CDR2 YYNGEE. CDR3 size: 13 residues. CDR3 loop: CASRASFYLGYTF. In DNA, the CDR3 is TGTGCCAGTCGGGCCTCCTTTTACCTTGGCTACACCTTC.

The CDR3 DNA reads TGTGCCAGCAGCTTGTGGGCAGGGGATGGAGATACGCAGTATTTT. It translates to CASSLWAGDGDTQYF. The gene calls are TRBV7-9 and TRBJ2-3; a weak D match, TRBD1 (6 bases). Trimming pared 3 bases from V and 5 bases from J, leaving 15 bases between. Looked up from germline, CDR1 is SEHNR and CDR2 is FQNEAQ (reference sequence). This CDR3 has 15 residues. The full variable domain, its missing parts supplied by reference TRBV7-9 and TRBJ2-3, is DTGVSQNPRHKITKRGQNVTFRCDPISEHNRLYWYRQTLGQGPEFLTYFQNEAQLEKSRLLSDRFSAERPKGSFSTLEIQRTEQGDSAMYLCASSLWAGDGDTQYFGPGTRLTVL.

The chain combines TRBV30 with TRBJ2-1; TRBD2 matches 12 bases. Per germline, CDR1 GTSNPN and CDR2 SVGIG (reference sequence). With 8 bases clipped from V and 9 bases from J, the junction kept 11 bases outside the gene matches. The CDR3 runs 14 residues. The CDR3 bases are TGTGCCGGCAGACTAGCGGGAGTCCGGGGTGAGCAGTTCTTC. Its protein product is CAGRLAGVRGEQFF. The full variable domain, completed using reference TRBV30 and TRBJ2-1, is SQTIHQWPATLVQPVGSPLSLECTVEGTSNPNLYWYRQAAGRGLQLLFYSVGIGQISSEVPQNLSASRPQDRQFILSSKKLLLSDSGFYLCAGRLAGVRGEQFFGPGTRLTVL.

This clone was detected only once. The same CDR3 is also encoded by other DNA sequences in this sample. The chain is built from TRBV29-1 and TRBJ2-5; the match to TRBD2 covers 9 bases. The CDR3 runs 13 residues. The J segment lost 4 bases and the V segment lost 6 bases, leaving 6 bases of the junction unmatched. Germline CDR1 SQVTM, CDR2 ANQGSEA. The CDR3 bases are TGCAGCGTGGACTTAGCGGGAGTAGAGACCCAGTACTTC. Its translation: CSVDLAGVETQYF.

V usage is TRBV30 and J usage is TRBJ2-2, with D uncertain. Germline V gives CDR1 GTSNPN, CDR2 SVGIG (reference sequence). This CDR3 is 13 amino acids long. Trimming took 1 base from V and 1 from J, leaving 4 bases between them. The CDR3 loop reads CAWSEGNTGELFF. The CDR3, as DNA: TGTGCCTGGAGTGAAGGGAACACCGGGGAGCTGTTTTTT.

The chain links TRBV11-2 to TRBJ1-3; no reliable D call. V dropped 5 bases and J dropped 0 bases, with 8 bases sitting between them. Germline V gives CDR1 SGHAT, CDR2 FQNNGV. CDR3 length: 14 residues. The CDR3 region has the DNA TGTGCCAGCAGCACGCAGCACTCTGGAAACACCATATATTTT. Translating it yields CASSTQHSGNTIYF.

This clone was seen more than once but under ten times. This may come from a read error, since a much larger clone is one base off. Other DNA sequences of this sample code for an identical CDR3. The chain has TRBV7-9 and TRBJ1-1; TRBD1 agrees at 9 bases. The J segment lost 3 bases and the V segment lost 3 bases, leaving 2 bases of the junction unmatched. Germline V gives CDR1 SEHNR, CDR2 FQNEAQ (reference sequence). The CDR3 runs 14 residues. The CDR3 loop reads CASSLGQGHTEAFF. The CDR3, as DNA: TGTGCCAGCAGCTTGGGACAGGGCCACACTGAAGCTTTCTTT.